These 21 T cell receptor beta chains were all obtained from the same sample, sequenced in a study of T-cell memory formation after mild COVID-19 (dated by TCRdb to about 2021). Library prep was done by 5' RACE. Sequencing took place on an Illumina NovaSeq 6000. The public reads were reanalyzed by TCRdb: fastp trimming at Q25, MiXCR alignment, in-frame beta chains only. Duplicate CDR3 protein sequences are folded into a single record with the most common DNA and genes. Present in this sample are 150,000 to 200,000 distinct CDR3 sequences, 16% of which were seen just once. The ten largest clones represent approximately 2.1% of the sample. Sequencing was performed on PBMCs or a T cell subset sorted from them (not recorded which). Receptors were obtained from an adult woman who had mild COVID-19 (a few samples of this study predate the infection). The sample titles of this study are shuffled in the database, so cell type and time point are left out; the donor was told from shared clones.

This clonotype was found a few times. The chain carries TRBV7-2 and TRBJ1-6; D remains unclear. Trimming stripped 1 base from V and 14 bases from J, with 12 bases between. The CDR3 is 13 residues long. In germline, CDR1 is SGHTA, CDR2 FQGNSA. The CDR3 DNA sequence: TGTGCCAGCAGCTTAGAGCGGTTAGACACCCTCCACTTT. Translation gives CASSLERLDTLHF. Full variable domain (remainder filled in from reference TRBV7-2 and TRBJ1-6): GAGVSQSPSNKVTEKGKDVELRCDPISGHTALYWYRQSLGQGLEFLIYFQGNSAPDKSGLPSDRFSAERTGGSVSTLTIQRTQQEDSAVYLCASSLERLDTLHFGNGTRLTVT.

In its sample, this clonotype was seen a few times. The CDR3 protein is CASRVEKDSSGANVLTF. For the CDR3, the DNA is TGTGCCAGCAGGGTCGAAAAGGACTCCTCTGGGGCCAACGTCCTGACTTTC. J is TRBJ2-6 and V is TRBV6-1, with a weak D call TRBD2 (5 bases). CDR1 and CDR2 from the germline V gene are MNHNS and SASEGT. The CDR3 has 17 amino acids. The V end lost 6 bases, the J end lost 0 bases, and 15 bases lay between the germline ends.

The sample holds a few counts of this clonotype. One end of the junction is discordant with germline, which a read error may explain. The chain carries TRBV12-3 or TRBV12-4 and TRBJ2-3; D remains ambiguous. This CDR3 has 12 residues. CDR3 loop: CASSHGTDTQYF. The CDR3 nucleotides read TGTGCCAGCAGTCACGGCACGGATACGCAGTATTTT.

This clonotype has only a few counts. The V call is TRBV30, the J call TRBJ1-1; possible D gene TRBD1, 5 bases. Germline CDR1 reads GTSNPN; CDR2 reads SVGIG (reference sequence). With 5 bases removed from V and 3 bases from J, the gap between germline ends came to 19 bases. The CDR3 runs 15 residues. CDR3 protein: CAWVNGTGGYTEAFF. The CDR3 DNA is TGTGCCTGGGTCAACGGGACCGGTGGTTACACTGAAGCTTTCTTT.

The rearrangement uses TRBV24-1 and TRBJ2-1; TRBD2 aligns across 14 bases. The CDR3 runs 17 residues. Germline CDR1 and CDR2: KGHDR and SFDVKD. V lost 4 bases and J lost 9; bases outside the gene matches: 10. CDR3 DNA sequence: TGTGCCACCAGTGACCCGGGACTAGCGGGAGAGAGAGGTGAGCAGTTCTTC. This gives the protein CATSDPGLAGERGEQFF.

This clonotype was found a few times. The genes are TRBV7-2 and TRBJ2-7; 10 bases align to TRBD2. Germline trimming cut 1 base from V and 7 bases from J; bases unmatched to any gene: 7. Germline lookup yields CDR1 SGHTA and CDR2 FQGNSA. The CDR3 is made up of 15 amino acids. As DNA, the CDR3 is TGTGCCAGCAGCTTAGAGTCTAGCGGGAGTAAAGAGCAGTACTTC. Protein: CASSLESSGSKEQYF.

This chain joins TRBV25-1 and TRBJ2-7; no definite D call. Trimming shortened V by 1 base and J by 0 bases, and 13 bases separated the two germline ends. This CDR3 region has 16 residues. From germline, CDR1 is MGHDK and CDR2 SYGVNS. Here the CDR3 DNA reads TGTGCCAGCAGTGAATTATCAGAAGCCCGCTCCTACGAGCAGTACTTC. Translation gives CASSELSEARSYEQYF.

The genes are TRBV3-1 and TRBJ2-3, with D perhaps given as TRBD1 or TRBD2 (5 bases each). The CDR3 length is 15 residues. CDR1 is LGHDT, CDR2 YNNKEL, per germline (reference sequence). V was shortened by 3 bases and J by 5 bases, with 15 bases between the two germline ends. This CDR3 reads CASSQTGRRRDTQYF. CDR3 nucleotides: TGTGCCAGCAGCCAGACGGGGCGCCGTAGAGATACGCAGTATTTT.

This clonotype was seen ten or more times. The V call is TRBV5-1, the J call TRBJ2-5; a weak D match, TRBD2 (6 bases). The CDR3 length is 14 residues. Germline-derived CDR1 and CDR2 are SGHRS and YFSETQ. Deletions cut 0 bases from V and 1 base from J, with 7 bases between. The CDR3 DNA is TGCGCCAGCAGCTTGGGGACTATCCAAGAGACCCAGTACTTC. This sequence encodes CASSLGTIQETQYF.

This clonotype turned up a few times. The chain carries TRBV4-1 and TRBJ2-7; 8 bases align to TRBD1. Looked up from germline, CDR1 is MGHRA and CDR2 is YSYEKL. The CDR3 runs 18 residues. The V and J ends lost 0 bases and 5 bases, in that order; junction bases with no gene match: 15. The CDR3 DNA reads TGCGCCAGCAGCCAAGAAGACAGGGGTAGGGCTTGGATCGACGAGCAGTACTTC. This gives the protein CASSQEDRGRAWIDEQYF.

This clonotype appeared a single time. V is TRBV12-3 or TRBV12-4 and J is TRBJ2-5, with D possibly being TRBD1 (6 bases). Trimming took off 5 bases at V and 6 bases at J, with 16 bases between the two ends. The CDR3 has 14 amino acids. CDR3 sequence reads: CASSPNTGSKTQYF. CDR3 nucleotides: TGTGCCAGCAGTCCTAACACAGGGTCCAAGACCCAGTACTTC.

This clonotype has more than one count but fewer than ten. V gene TRBV7-8 combines with J gene TRBJ1-5, with 9 bases matching TRBD1. The germline gives CDR1 SGHVS, CDR2 FQNEAQ. The CDR3 is 15 amino acids. V shed 5 bases and J 7 bases; nucleotides not matched to a gene: 9. Written as DNA, the CDR3 is TGTGCCAGCAGCCCTACCGGGACAGGGCGACAGCCCCAGCATTTT. Protein: CASSPTGTGRQPQHF.

The chain joins TRBV5-5 to TRBJ2-2; TRBD1 matches 7 bases. The CDR3 sequence is 15 residues long. V shed 0 bases, J shed 5 bases, and the junction held 4 bases outside the gene matches. The germline CDR1 and CDR2 sequences are SGHKS and YYEKEE (reference sequence). The CDR3 DNA is TGTGCCAGCAGCTTGGCCGGGACAGAAACCGGGGAGCTGTTTTTT. It encodes CASSLAGTETGELFF.

The sample holds a few counts of this clonotype. The genes are TRBV6-5 and TRBJ2-7; 11 nucleotides line up with TRBD1. The CDR3 sequence is 15 residues long. Germline V gives CDR1 MNHEY, CDR2 SVGAGI. V lost 8 bases and J lost 6; bases outside the gene matches: 12. The CDR3 here is CASGTGGPNRREQYF. CDR3 sequence (DNA): TGTGCCAGCGGGACAGGGGGGCCTAATCGCCGCGAGCAGTACTTC.

This clonotype appeared a few times. The rearrangement uses TRBV5-8 and TRBJ2-1; 10 bases are shared with TRBD2. Germline CDR1 and CDR2: SGHTS and YDEGEE. J gave up 3 bases and V 4 bases, and 4 bases lay outside the gene matches. The CDR3 is 15 amino acids. The CDR3 protein is CASSGGLARYNEQFF. Here the CDR3 DNA reads TGTGCCAGCAGCGGGGGACTAGCGCGCTACAATGAGCAGTTCTTC.

A few counts support this clonotype. The chain joins TRBV9 to TRBJ2-1; TRBD1 matches at 10 bases. Germline V gene data show CDR1 as SGDLS and CDR2 as YYNGEE. Trimming at V came to 1 base and at J to 0 bases, leaving 10 bases not matched to a gene. CDR3 length: 19 amino acids. The CDR3 DNA is TGTGCCAGCAGCGTACGGGACAGGGGCGCGAAATCCTCCTACAATGAGCAGTTCTTC. Encoded protein: CASSVRDRGAKSSYNEQFF.

This clonotype came up a few times. The J gene is TRBJ2-3, the V gene TRBV7-6; the match to TRBD2 covers 14 bases. This CDR3 comprises 20 residues. Germline loops: CDR1 SGHVS, CDR2 FNYEAQ. The V segment lost 1 base and the J segment 1 base; nucleotides outside the gene matches: 10. This CDR3 is CASSLVGGTSGSRRTDTQYF. The CDR3 bases are TGTGCCAGCAGCTTAGTAGGCGGGACTAGCGGGAGTAGGCGCACAGATACGCAGTATTTT.

The chain has TRBV20-1 and TRBJ1-2, with no clear D. The CDR3 extends over 13 amino acids. Germline V CDR1 and CDR2: DFQATT, SNEGSKA (reference sequence). CDR3 protein: CRARPPSVGGYTF. As DNA, the CDR3 is TGCAGGGCGAGGCCCCCCTCGGTAGGCGGCTACACCTTC.

This clonotype was detected a few times. The chain uses TRBV20-1 and TRBJ1-1; possible D gene TRBD1, 5 bases. The V gene lost 3 bases and the J gene lost 6 bases, with 11 bases spanning the gap. The CDR3 totals 12 residues. The germline V gene encodes CDR1 DFQATT and CDR2 SNEGSKA (reference sequence). The DNA for the CDR3 is TGCAGTGCTAGTAGGGGAGGTGCTGAAGCTTTCTTT. It translates to CSASRGGAEAFF.

By sample fraction, this clonotype is medium-sized (0.01 to 0.1%). The rearrangement uses TRBV7-2 and TRBJ2-1, with 14 bases lining up with TRBD2. J gave up 4 bases and V 4 bases, and 12 bases lay outside the gene matches. Looked up from germline, CDR1 is SGHTA and CDR2 is FQGNSA. This CDR3 is built from 19 residues. CDR3 residues: CASSSRATSGRALYNEQFF. In DNA form, the CDR3 reads TGTGCCAGCAGCTCCCGGGCGACTAGCGGGAGGGCCTTGTACAATGAGCAGTTCTTC.

This chain connects TRBV11-2 to TRBJ1-2; a possible D gene is TRBD1 (6 bases). Germline V gene data show CDR1 as SGHAT and CDR2 as FQNNGV. Trimming removed 5 bases from V and 4 bases from J, with 14 bases in between. The CDR3 is 14 amino acids. The CDR3 here is CASSPRGGGYGYTF. CDR3 sequence (DNA): TGTGCCAGCAGCCCCCGGGGGGGCGGCTATGGCTACACCTTC.